This T cell receptor beta chain appears in the sequencing data of a study of long-term antiretroviral therapy in people with HIV. Background on the study: First collections came about a decade before the 2015 immediate-ART recommendation. Whole-study results and caveats: When set beside controls, HIV repertoires had CDR3 length ranges that were narrower. Regardless of time point, clones expanded before ART dominated the repertoire.

For this clone: Its antigen is unidentified.

Survey level was the resolution at which the v3.0 immunoSEQ assay ran. Each sample had sequencing targeting about 40,000-50,000 T-cell genomes. Profiling relied on immunoSEQ multiplex PCR, and the TCRdb table lists in-frame clones only, not all of them. The sample lists 28,000 or so clones; over 75% were seen once. The source of this sequence is a man aged 18 to 35 with HIV. The source was unsorted PBMCs, collected 1.5 years before starting antiretroviral therapy.

CDR3 DNA sequence: TGCGCCAGCAGCCAGGGACTAGCGGGAGGACTCTACGAGCAGTACTTC. This gives the protein CASSQGLAGGLYEQYF. The chain employs TRBV4-1 and TRBJ2-7, with 15 bases aligning to TRBD2. CDR1 and CDR2 (germline): MGHRA, YSYEKL. The CDR3 is made up of 16 amino acids. Trimming at V came to 3 bases and at J to 3 bases, leaving 3 bases not matched to a gene.